This paragraph reports one TCR beta chain. Its target is not known. Germline-derived CDR1 and CDR2 are MGHRA and YSYEKL. Germline trimming cut 3 bases from V and 2 bases from J; bases unmatched to any gene: 4. CDR3 length: 16 residues. This entry comes from a study of naive and memory T cell subsets. Study outcomes and limitations: A few larger clonotypes appeared in naive repertoires, especially CD8, possibly memory cells re-expressing CD45RA. Each distinct alpha or beta sequence counts as one clonotype.

Two oligonucleotides, mixed equimolar, formed the beta constant-region primer covering TRBC1 and TRBC2. The ligated cDNA underwent four PCR rounds using SP2 and nested alpha and beta constant-region primers. A 12-nucleotide UMI and the SP2 primer were added to the cDNA 3' end by oligonucleotide ligation. TCRdb re-analysed the UMI-ligation and nested PCR reads in MiXCR, keeping a single row per CDR3 protein. The sample lists 150,000 or so distinct CDR3 sequences, under 25% occurring once. The sequenced material came from naive CD4+ T cells from blood. The TCR comes from a human donor in good health. The chain carries TRBV4-1 and TRBJ2-1; 10 nucleotides agree with TRBD2. CDR3: CASSHASGRAYNEQFF. The CDR3 DNA reads TGCGCCAGCAGCCATGCCAGCGGGAGGGCCTACAATGAGCAGTTCTTC.